This TCR beta chain was documented in a study of blood T cells in healthy people across ages. Study-wide findings and caveats: Changes in expanded clonotypes were possibly confounded, as the CMV status of donors was unknown. Donors of long life had a larger count of naive CD4+ cells and greater diversity than aged donors.

Peripheral blood, around 9.4 milliliters per donor, was collected. As concerns this clonotype: Its antigen remains unidentified.

Through a sample-barcoded 5' primer and a J-beta primer mix, a second PCR was run for about 6 to 12 cycles. Each TCR beta cDNA got a 12-nucleotide random molecular identifier. From the 5' RACE reads, TCRdb called clonotypes with MiXCR, one entry per CDR3 protein. The sample contains over a million distinct CDR3 sequences, less than 50% of which appear only once. Trimming removed 4 bases at V and 1 base at J, with 10 bases between. The CDR3 spans 14 residues. From germline, CDR1 is ENHRY and CDR2 SYGVKD. Sequencing was carried out using blood. The V gene is TRBV10-3, the J gene TRBJ2-5; a possible D gene is TRBD2 (5 bases). This TCR was recovered from a woman aged 60-75 years in good health. CDR3 in DNA: TGTGCCATCAGTGGTCAGAGGGCCCAAGAGACCCAGTACTTC. Its translation: CAISGQRAQETQYF.